This T cell receptor (beta chain) appears in the sequencing data of a study of regulatory T cells in long-lasting Graves disease. Regarding the study as a whole: Persistent disease was characterized by preferential usage of TRBV28, TRBJ1-2 and TRBJ2-5.

V lost 7 bases, J lost 7 bases, and 17 bases lay in between. There are 14 residues in the CDR3. Time point given: newly diagnosed GD, antithyroid drugs for less than 3 months. Extracted PBMC RNA gave rise to the TCR library. To note about this clonotype: What it binds is not known.

For TCR beta, libraries came from iRepertoire HTBI primers and Arm-PCR of CDR3 regions. Via MiXCR, TCRdb re-called the multiplex PCR reads, giving one row per CDR3 protein. The sample consists of more than 350,000 distinct CDR3 sequences, around 14% of them appearing once. This sample also belongs to another study, concerning T cells in Graves' hyperthyroidism and ophthalmopathy. That paper states: Ophthalmopathy stood apart from stable hyperthyroidism in a 13 V-J model.

The receptor was isolated from a woman aged 30 to 39 with Graves disease. The source material was peripheral blood mononuclear cells (PBMCs), sampled at new diagnosis, from a patient treated with antithyroid drugs. The V call is TRBV12-3 or TRBV12-4, the J call TRBJ2-1; perhaps TRBD1 as D (7 bases). The CDR3 sequence: CASILGQAGNEQFF. CDR3 coding DNA: TGTGCCAGCATCCTAGGACAGGCGGGAAATGAGCAGTTCTTC.